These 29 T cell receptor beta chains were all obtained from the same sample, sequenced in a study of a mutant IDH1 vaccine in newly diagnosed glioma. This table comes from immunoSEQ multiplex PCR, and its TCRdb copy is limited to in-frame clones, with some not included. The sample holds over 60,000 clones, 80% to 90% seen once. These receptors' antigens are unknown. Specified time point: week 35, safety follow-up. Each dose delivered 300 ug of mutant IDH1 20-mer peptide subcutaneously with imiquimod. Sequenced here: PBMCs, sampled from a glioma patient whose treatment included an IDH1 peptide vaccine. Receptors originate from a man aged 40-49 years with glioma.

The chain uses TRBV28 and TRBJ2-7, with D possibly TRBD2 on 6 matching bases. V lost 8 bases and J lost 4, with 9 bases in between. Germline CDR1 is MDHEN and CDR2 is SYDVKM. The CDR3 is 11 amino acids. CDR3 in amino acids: CASHAGYEQYF. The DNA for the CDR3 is TGTGCCAGCCACGCGGGATACGAGCAGTACTTC.

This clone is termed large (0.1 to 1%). Here the CDR3 reads CASSRGQGHQPQHF. CDR3 DNA: TGTGCCAGCAGCAGGGGACAGGGACATCAGCCCCAGCATTTT. The genes are TRBV6-5 and TRBJ1-5, with TRBD1 matching 9 bases. CDR1 MNHEY and CDR2 SVGAGI come from the germline V gene. The CDR3 runs 14 residues. V shed 6 bases and J 5 bases; nucleotides not matched to a gene: 5.

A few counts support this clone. The CDR3, as DNA: TGTGCCAGTAGTATTGCCCAAAGGGGCTACACCTTC. Translating gives CASSIAQRGYTF. The chain couples TRBV19 to TRBJ1-2; no firm D call. Germline-derived CDR1 and CDR2 are LNHDA and SQIVND (reference sequence). V was trimmed by 3 bases and J by 8 bases, leaving 10 bases between them. This CDR3 has 12 residues.

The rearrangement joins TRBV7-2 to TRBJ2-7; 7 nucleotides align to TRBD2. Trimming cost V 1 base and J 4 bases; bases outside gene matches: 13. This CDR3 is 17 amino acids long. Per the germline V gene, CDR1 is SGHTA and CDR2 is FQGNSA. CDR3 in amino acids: CASSLGRSGGRAYEQYF. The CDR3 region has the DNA TGTGCCAGCAGCTTAGGACGGAGCGGCGGGAGAGCTTACGAGCAGTACTTC.

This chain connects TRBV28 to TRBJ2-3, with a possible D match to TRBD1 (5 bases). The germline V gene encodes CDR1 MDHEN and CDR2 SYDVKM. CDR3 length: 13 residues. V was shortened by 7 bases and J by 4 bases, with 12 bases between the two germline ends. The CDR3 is CASNSRASDTQYF. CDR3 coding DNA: TGTGCCAGCAACTCCAGGGCCTCAGATACGCAGTATTTT.

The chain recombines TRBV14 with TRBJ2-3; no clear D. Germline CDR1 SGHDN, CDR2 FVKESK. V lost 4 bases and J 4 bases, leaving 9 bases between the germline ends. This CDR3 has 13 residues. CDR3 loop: CASSRNQADTQYF. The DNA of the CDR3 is TGTGCCAGCAGCCGAAATCAGGCAGATACGCAGTATTTT.

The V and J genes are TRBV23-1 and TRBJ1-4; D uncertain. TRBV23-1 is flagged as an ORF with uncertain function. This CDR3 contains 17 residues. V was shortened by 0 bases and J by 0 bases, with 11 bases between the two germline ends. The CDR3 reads CASSQSLGPSTNEKLFF. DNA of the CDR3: TGCGCCAGCAGTCAATCCTTAGGGCCCTCAACTAATGAAAAACTGTTTTTT.

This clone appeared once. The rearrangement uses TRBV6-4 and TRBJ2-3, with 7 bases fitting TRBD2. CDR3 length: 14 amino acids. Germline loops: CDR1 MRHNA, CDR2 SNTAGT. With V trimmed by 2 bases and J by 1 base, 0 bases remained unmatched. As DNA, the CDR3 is TGTGCCAGCAGTGACACTAGCGGCACAGATACGCAGTATTTT. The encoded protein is CASSDTSGTDTQYF.

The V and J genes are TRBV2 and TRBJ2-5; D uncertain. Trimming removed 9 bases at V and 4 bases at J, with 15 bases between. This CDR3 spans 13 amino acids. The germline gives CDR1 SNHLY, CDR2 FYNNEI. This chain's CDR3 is CASQPFTRETQYF. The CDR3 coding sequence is TGTGCCAGTCAACCTTTTACCCGAGAGACCCAGTACTTC.

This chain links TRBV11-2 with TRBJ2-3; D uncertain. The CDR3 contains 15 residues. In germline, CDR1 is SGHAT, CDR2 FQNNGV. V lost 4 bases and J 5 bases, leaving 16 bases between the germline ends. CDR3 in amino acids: CASSSKGSSGDTQYF. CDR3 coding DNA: TGTGCCAGCAGCTCCAAGGGCTCCAGTGGAGATACGCAGTATTTT.

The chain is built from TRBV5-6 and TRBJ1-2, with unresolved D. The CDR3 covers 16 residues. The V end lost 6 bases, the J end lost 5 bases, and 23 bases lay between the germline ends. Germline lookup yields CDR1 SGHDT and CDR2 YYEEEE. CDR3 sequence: CASTLENQPGLYGYTF. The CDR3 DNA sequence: TGTGCCAGCACCCTCGAGAATCAACCTGGCCTTTATGGCTACACCTTC.

CDR3 residues: CASSSTPTKEQYF. The CDR3 bases are TGCGCCAGCAGCTCCACCCCTACGAAGGAGCAGTACTTC. J is TRBJ2-5 and V is TRBV5-1; D gene unclear. CDR3 size: 13 residues. Trimming took off 3 bases at V and 11 bases at J, with 17 bases between the two ends. Germline values: CDR1 SGHRS, CDR2 YFSETQ.

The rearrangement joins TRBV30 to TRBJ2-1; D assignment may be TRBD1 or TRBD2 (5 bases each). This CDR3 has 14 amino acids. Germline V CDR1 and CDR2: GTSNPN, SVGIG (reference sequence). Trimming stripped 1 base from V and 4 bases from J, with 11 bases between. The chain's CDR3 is CAWSEGTGYNEQFF. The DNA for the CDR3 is TGTGCCTGGAGTGAAGGGACGGGTTACAATGAGCAGTTCTTC.

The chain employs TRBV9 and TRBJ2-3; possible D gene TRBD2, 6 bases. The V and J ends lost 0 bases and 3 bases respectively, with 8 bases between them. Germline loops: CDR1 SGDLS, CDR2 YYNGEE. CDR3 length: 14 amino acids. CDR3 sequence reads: CASSVDGGTDTQYF. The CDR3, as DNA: TGTGCCAGCAGCGTAGATGGAGGGACAGATACGCAGTATTTT.

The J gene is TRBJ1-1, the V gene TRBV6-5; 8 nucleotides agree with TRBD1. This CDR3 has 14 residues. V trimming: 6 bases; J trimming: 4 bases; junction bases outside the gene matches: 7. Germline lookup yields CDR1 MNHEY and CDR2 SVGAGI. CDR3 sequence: CASSRQGMGTEAFF. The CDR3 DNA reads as TGTGCCAGCAGCCGACAGGGGATGGGCACTGAAGCTTTCTTT.

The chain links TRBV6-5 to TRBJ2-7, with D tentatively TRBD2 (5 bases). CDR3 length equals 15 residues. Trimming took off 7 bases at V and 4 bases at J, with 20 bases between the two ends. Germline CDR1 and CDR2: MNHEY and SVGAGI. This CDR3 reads CASNPDPHGVYEQYF. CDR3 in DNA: TGTGCCAGCAACCCGGACCCTCACGGGGTGTACGAGCAGTACTTC.

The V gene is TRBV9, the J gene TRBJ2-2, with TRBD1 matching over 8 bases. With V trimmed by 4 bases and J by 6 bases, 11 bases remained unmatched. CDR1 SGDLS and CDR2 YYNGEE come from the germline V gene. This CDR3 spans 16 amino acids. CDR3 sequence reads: CASSIKDRAAPGELFF. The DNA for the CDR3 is TGTGCCAGCAGCATCAAGGACAGGGCCGCGCCCGGGGAGCTGTTTTTT.

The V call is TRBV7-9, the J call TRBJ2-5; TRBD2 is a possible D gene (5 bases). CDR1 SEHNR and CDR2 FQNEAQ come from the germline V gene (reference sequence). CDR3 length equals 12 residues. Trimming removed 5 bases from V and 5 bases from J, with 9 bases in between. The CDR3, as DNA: TGTGCCAGCAGCAAACTAGGGGAGACCCAGTACTTC. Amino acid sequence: CASSKLGETQYF. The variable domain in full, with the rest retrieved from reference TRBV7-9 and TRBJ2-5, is DTGVSQNPRHKITKRGQNVTFRCDPISEHNRLYWYRQTLGQGPEFLTYFQNEAQLEKSRLLSDRFSAERPKGSFSTLEIQRTEQGDSAMYLCASSKLGETQYFGPGTRLLVL.

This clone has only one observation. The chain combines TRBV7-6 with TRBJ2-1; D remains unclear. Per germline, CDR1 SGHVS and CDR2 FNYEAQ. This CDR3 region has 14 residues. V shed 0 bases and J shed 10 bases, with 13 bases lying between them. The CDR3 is CASSLAVVAVEQFF. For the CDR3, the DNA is TGTGCCAGCAGCTTAGCTGTCGTTGCGGTGGAGCAGTTCTTC.

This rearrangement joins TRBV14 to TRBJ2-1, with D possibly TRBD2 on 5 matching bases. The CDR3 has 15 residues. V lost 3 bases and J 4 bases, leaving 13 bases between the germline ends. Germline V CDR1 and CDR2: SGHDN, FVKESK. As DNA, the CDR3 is TGTGCCAGCAGCCATCGGACTCAGAAATACAATGAGCAGTTCTTC. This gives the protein CASSHRTQKYNEQFF. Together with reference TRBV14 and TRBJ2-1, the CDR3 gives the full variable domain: EAGVTQFPSHSVIEKGQTVTLRCDPISGHDNLYWYRRVMGKEIKFLLHFVKESKQDESGMPNNRFLAERTGGTYSTLKVQPAELEDSGVYFCASSHRTQKYNEQFFGPGTRLTVL.

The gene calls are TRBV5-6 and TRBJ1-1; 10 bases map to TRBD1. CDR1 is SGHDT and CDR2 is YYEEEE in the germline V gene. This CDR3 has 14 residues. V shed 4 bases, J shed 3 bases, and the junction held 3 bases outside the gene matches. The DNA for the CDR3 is TGTGCCAGCAGCAGAGGGACAGGGGACACTGAAGCTTTCTTT. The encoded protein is CASSRGTGDTEAFF. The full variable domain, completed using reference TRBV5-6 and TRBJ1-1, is DAGVTQSPTHLIKTRGQQVTLRCSPKSGHDTVSWYQQALGQGPQFIFQYYEEEERQRGNFPDRFSGHQFPNYSSELNVNALLLGDSALYLCASSRGTGDTEAFFGQGTRLTVV.

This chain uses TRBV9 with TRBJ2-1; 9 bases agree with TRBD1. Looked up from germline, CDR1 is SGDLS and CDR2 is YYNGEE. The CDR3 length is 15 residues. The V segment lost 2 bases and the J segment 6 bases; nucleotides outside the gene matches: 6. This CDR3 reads CASSVGTGFGNEQFF. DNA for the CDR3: TGTGCCAGCAGCGTCGGGACAGGGTTTGGCAATGAGCAGTTCTTC.

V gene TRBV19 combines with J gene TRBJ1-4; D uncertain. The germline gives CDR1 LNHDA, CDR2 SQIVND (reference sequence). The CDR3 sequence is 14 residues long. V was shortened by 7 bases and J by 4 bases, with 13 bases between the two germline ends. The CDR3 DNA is TGTGCCAGTACCCTACAAGGCCTTAATGAAAAACTGTTTTTT. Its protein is CASTLQGLNEKLFF.

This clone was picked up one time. The CDR3 DNA reads TGTGCCAGCAGAGGCAGGGACGTCGACGAGCAGTTCTTC. This translates into CASRGRDVDEQFF. The chain joins TRBV11-3 to TRBJ2-1; D may be TRBD1 or TRBD2 (5 bases each). The V gene lost 6 bases and the J gene lost 10 bases, with 16 bases spanning the gap. This CDR3 comprises 13 residues. Germline lookup yields CDR1 SGHNT and CDR2 YENEEA.

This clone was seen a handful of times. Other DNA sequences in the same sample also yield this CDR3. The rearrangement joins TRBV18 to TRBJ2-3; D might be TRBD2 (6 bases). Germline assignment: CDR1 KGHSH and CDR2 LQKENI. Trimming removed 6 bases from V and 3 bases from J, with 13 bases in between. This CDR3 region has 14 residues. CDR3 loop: CASSPGGGTDTQYF. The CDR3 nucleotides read TGTGCCAGCTCCCCAGGTGGGGGGACAGATACGCAGTATTTT. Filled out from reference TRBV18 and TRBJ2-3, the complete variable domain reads NAGVMQNPRHLVRRRGQEARLRCSPMKGHSHVYWYRQLPEEGLKFMVYLQKENIIDESGMPKERFSAEFPKEGPSILRIQQVVRGDSAAYFCASSPGGGTDTQYFGPGTRLTVL.

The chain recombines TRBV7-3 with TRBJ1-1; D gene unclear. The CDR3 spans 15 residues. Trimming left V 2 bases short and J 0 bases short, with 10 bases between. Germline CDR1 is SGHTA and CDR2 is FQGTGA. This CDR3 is CASSLAGPLNTEAFF. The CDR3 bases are TGTGCCAGCAGCTTAGCTGGACCGTTGAACACTGAAGCTTTCTTT.

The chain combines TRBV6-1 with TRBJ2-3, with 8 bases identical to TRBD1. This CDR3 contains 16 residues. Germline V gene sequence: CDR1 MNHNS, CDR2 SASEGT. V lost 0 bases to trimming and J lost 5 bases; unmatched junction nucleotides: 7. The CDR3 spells CASSEAVRGLGDTQYF. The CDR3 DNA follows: TGTGCCAGCAGTGAAGCGGTCAGGGGGCTAGGAGATACGCAGTATTTT.

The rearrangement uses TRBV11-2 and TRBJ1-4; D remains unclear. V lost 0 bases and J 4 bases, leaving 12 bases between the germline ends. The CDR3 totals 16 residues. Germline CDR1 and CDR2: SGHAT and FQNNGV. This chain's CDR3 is CASSLDGVGDNEKLFF. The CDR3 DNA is TGTGCCAGCAGCTTAGATGGGGTTGGGGATAATGAAAAACTGTTTTTT. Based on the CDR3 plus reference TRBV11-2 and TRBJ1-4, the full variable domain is EAGVAQSPRYKIIEKRQSVAFWCNPISGHATLYWYQQILGQGPKLLIQFQNNGVVDDSQLPKDRFSAERLKGVDSTLKIQPAKLEDSAVYLCASSLDGVGDNEKLFFGSGTQLSVL.

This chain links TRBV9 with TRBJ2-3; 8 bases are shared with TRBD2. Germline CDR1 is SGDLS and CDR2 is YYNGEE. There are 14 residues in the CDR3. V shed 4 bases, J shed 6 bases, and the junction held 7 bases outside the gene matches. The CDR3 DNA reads TGTGCCAGCAGCACCCAGCGGGAGTGGGATACGCAGTATTTT. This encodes CASSTQREWDTQYF.